Listed below are T cell receptor beta chains from one sample, sequenced in a study of blood T cell repertoires in COVID-19. The protocol was immunoSEQ multiplex PCR, while the TCRdb copy is restricted to in-frame clones and leaves out a portion. The sample shows a few hundred thousand clones, roughly 85% of them seen only once. What was sequenced was peripheral blood. All receptors derive from a young woman with active or convalescent COVID-19. Both conserved end residues are part of each CDR3. A D gene is named only where the DNA matches it firmly. A clone size is listed for some rows: how often the clone was seen (once, few, many), or a class if it is expanded.

V gene,D gene,J gene,clone size,CDR3 protein,CDR3 DNA
TRBV4-3,-,TRBJ2-3,-,CASSQAVQVRDTQYF,TGCGCCAGCAGCCAAGCGGTGCAGGTTCGCGATACGCAGTATTTT
TRBV7-8,-,TRBJ2-3,once,CASGWGGRTDTQYF,TGTGCCAGTGGATGGGGGGGCCGCACAGATACGCAGTATTTT
TRBV30,-,TRBJ1-2,-,CAWNPQLKLTNYGYTF,TGTGCCTGGAACCCACAGCTGAAACTTACTAACTATGGCTACACCTTC
TRBV6-5,-,TRBJ1-6,once,CASSWGVPSPLHF,TGTGCCAGCAGTTGGGGAGTACCTTCACCCCTCCACTTT
TRBV3-1/TRBV3-2,TRBD1,TRBJ2-7,-,CASSPRTGLTYEQYF,TGTGCCAGCAGCCCTCGGACAGGGTTGACCTACGAGCAGTACTTC
TRBV24-1,TRBD1,TRBJ2-5,-,CATSDMDRAQETQYF,TGTGCCACCAGTGACATGGACAGGGCCCAAGAGACCCAGTACTTC
TRBV4-3,TRBD1,TRBJ2-2,-,CASSPGLKAGTGDTGELFF,TGCGCCAGCAGCCCCGGGTTGAAGGCCGGGACAGGGGACACCGGGGAGCTGTTTTTT
TRBV7-2,TRBD2,TRBJ2-5,-,CASSLAGGHETQYF,TGTGCCAGCAGCCTAGCGGGGGGGCACGAGACCCAGTACTTC
TRBV5-1,TRBD2,TRBJ2-7,-,CASSRLAGGLSYEQYF,TGCGCCAGCAGCCGTCTAGCGGGGGGGCTCTCCTACGAGCAGTACTTC
TRBV2,-,TRBJ1-4,-,CASSVGGRKLFF,TGTGCCAGCAGTGTCGGGGGTCGAAAACTGTTTTTT